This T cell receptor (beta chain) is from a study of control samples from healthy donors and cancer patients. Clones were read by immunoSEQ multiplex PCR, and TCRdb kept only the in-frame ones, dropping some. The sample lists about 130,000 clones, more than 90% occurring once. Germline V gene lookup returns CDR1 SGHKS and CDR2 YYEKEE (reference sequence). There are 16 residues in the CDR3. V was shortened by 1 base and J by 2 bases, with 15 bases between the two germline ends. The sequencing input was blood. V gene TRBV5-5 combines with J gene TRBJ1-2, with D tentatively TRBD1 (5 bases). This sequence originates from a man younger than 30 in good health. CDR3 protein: CASSLRQTYQNYGYTF. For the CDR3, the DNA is TGTGCCAGCAGCTTGCGACAGACCTACCAGAACTATGGCTACACCTTC.